This TCR beta chain was sequenced in a study of blood T cell repertoires in COVID-19. Whole-study context: COVID-19 samples from acute and convalescent phases originated in the United States, Italy and Spain. T cells, B-cell-depleted T cells, or PBMCs provided the cDNA or gDNA that served as material.

The CDR3 extends over 14 amino acids. CDR1 SNHLY and CDR2 FYNNEI come from the germline V gene. The ends lost 4 bases at V and 0 bases at J; junction bases unmatched: 2. The authors' processing: Amplification of reference gene primers was used by the study to estimate nucleated cell counts. Clones were sequenced by immunoSEQ multiplex PCR, and TCRdb holds only the in-frame ones, with some missing. D and trimming come from the DNA, and the V and J calls and clone size come from that table. The table lists about 100,000 clones, 75% to 95% of them singletons. The V call is TRBV2, the J call TRBJ1-1; 7 bases are shared with TRBD1. This sequence was found in a man between 18 and 29 years old with acute or convalescent COVID-19. Sequencing used peripheral blood. CDR3 coding DNA: TGTGCCAGCAGTGGGGACAGACTGAACACTGAAGCTTTCTTT. It encodes CASSGDRLNTEAFF.